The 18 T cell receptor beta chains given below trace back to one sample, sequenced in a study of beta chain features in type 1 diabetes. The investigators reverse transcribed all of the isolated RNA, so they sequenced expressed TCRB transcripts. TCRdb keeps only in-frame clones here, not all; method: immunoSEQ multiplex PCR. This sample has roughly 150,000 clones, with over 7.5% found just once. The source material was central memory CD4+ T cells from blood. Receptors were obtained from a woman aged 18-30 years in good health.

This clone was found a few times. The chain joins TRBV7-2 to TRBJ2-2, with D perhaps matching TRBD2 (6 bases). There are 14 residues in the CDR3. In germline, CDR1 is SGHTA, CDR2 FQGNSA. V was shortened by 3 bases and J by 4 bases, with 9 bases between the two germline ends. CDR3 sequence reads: CASSFSGATGELFF. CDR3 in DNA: TGTGCCAGCAGCTTCTCGGGAGCCACCGGGGAGCTGTTTTTT.

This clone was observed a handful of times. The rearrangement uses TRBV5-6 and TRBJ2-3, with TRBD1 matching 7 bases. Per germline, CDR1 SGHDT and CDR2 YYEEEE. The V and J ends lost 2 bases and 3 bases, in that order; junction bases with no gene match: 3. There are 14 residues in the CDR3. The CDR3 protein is CASSFQGVTDTQYF. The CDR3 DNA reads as TGTGCCAGCAGCTTCCAGGGGGTTACAGATACGCAGTATTTT.

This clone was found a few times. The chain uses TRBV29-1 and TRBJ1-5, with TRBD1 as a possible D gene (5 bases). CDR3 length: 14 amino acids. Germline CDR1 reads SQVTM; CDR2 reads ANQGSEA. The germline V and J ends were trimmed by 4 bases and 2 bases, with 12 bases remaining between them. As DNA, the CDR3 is TGCAGCGTTGCTGAAGGGGTTGGCAATCAGCCCCAGCATTTT. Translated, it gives CSVAEGVGNQPQHF.

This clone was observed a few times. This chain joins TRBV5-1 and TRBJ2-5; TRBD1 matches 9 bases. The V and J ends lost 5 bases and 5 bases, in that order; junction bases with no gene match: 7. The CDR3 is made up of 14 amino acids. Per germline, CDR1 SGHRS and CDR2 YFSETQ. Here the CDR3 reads CASRRTGEGETQYF. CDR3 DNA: TGCGCCAGCAGGAGGACAGGGGAGGGGGAGACCCAGTACTTC.

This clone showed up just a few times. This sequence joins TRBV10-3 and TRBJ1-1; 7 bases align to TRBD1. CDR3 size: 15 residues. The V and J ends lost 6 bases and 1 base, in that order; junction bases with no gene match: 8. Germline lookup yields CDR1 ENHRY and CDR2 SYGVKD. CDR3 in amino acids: CAISGSQGWNTEAFF. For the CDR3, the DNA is TGTGCCATCAGCGGGTCACAGGGGTGGAACACTGAAGCTTTCTTT.

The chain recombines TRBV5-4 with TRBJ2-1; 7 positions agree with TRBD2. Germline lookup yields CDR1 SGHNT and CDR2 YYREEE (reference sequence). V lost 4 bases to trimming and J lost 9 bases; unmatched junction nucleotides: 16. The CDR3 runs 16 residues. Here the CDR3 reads CASSPKTSYAFSEQFF. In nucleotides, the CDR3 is TGTGCCAGCAGCCCTAAGACTAGCTACGCATTTTCTGAGCAGTTCTTC. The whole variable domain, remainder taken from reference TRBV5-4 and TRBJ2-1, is ETGVTQSPTHLIKTRGQQVTLRCSSQSGHNTVSWYQQALGQGPQFIFQYYREEENGRGNFPPRFSGLQFPNYSSELNVNALELDDSALYLCASSPKTSYAFSEQFFGPGTRLTVL.

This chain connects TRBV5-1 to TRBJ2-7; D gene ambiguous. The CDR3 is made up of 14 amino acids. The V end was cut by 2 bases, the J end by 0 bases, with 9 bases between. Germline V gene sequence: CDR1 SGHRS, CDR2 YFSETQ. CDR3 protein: CASSLQPPSYEQYF. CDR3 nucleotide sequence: TGCGCCAGCAGCTTACAACCCCCCTCCTACGAGCAGTACTTC.

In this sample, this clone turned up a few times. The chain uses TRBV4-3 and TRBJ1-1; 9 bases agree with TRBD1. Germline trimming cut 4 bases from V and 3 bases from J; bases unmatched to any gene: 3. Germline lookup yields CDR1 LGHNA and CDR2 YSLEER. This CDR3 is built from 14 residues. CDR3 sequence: CASSPGDRDTEAFF. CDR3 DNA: TGCGCCAGCAGCCCGGGGGACAGGGACACTGAAGCTTTCTTT.

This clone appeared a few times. Here the CDR3 reads CASSLDRQNIQYF. The CDR3 bases are TGCGCCAGCAGCTTGGACAGGCAAAACATTCAGTACTTC. The chain employs TRBV5-1 and TRBJ2-4; TRBD1 is a possible D gene (5 bases). This CDR3 region has 13 residues. Trimming cost V 0 bases and J 5 bases, with 6 bases left between them. Germline V gene lookup returns CDR1 SGHRS and CDR2 YFSETQ.

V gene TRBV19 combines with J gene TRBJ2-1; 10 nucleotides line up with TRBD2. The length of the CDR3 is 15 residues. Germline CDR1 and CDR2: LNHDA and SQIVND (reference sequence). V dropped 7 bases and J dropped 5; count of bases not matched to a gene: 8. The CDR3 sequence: CASTGTSANNNEQFF. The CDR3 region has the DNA TGTGCCAGTACCGGGACTAGCGCAAACAACAATGAGCAGTTCTTC.

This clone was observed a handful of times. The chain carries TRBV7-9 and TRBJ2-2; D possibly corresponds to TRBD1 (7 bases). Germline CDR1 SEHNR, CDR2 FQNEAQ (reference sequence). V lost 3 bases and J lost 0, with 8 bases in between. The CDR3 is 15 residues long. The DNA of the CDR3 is TGTGCCAGCAGCTTCAGGGGGGCGAACACCGGGGAGCTGTTTTTT. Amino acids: CASSFRGANTGELFF.

The CDR3 spells CAWRGQGNSPLHF. The CDR3 DNA reads TGTGCCTGGAGGGGACAGGGAAATTCACCCCTCCACTTT. V is TRBV30 and J is TRBJ1-6; the match to TRBD1 covers 9 bases. The CDR3 contains 13 residues. Germline assignment: CDR1 GTSNPN and CDR2 SVGIG (reference sequence). V lost 3 bases and J lost 7; bases outside the gene matches: 1.

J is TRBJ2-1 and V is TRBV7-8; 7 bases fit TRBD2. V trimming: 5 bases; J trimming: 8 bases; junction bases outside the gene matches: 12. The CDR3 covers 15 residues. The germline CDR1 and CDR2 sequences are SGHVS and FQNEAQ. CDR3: CASSVDSGGRHEQFF. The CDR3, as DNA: TGTGCCAGCAGCGTGGACTCGGGGGGTCGGCATGAGCAGTTCTTC. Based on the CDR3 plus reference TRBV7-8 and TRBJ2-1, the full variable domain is GAGVSQSPRYKVAKRGQDVALRCDPISGHVSLFWYQQALGQGPEFLTYFQNEAQLDKSGLPSDRFFAERPEGSVSTLKIQRTQQEDSAVYLCASSVDSGGRHEQFFGPGTRLTVL.

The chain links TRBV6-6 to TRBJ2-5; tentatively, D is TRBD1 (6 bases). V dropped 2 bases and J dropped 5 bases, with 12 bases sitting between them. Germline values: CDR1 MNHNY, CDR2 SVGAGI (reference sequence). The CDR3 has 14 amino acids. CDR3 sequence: CASSYRGGGETQYF. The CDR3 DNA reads TGTGCCAGCAGTTACAGAGGGGGTGGGGAGACCCAGTACTTC.

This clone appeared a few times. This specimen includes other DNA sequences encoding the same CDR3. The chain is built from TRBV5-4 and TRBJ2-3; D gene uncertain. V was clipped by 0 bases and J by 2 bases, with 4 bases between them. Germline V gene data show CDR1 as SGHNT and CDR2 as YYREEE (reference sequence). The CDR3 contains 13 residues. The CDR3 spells CASSLDFTDTQYF. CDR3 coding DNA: TGTGCCAGCAGCTTGGACTTCACAGATACGCAGTATTTT. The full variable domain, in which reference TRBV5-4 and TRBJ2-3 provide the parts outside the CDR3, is ETGVTQSPTHLIKTRGQQVTLRCSSQSGHNTVSWYQQALGQGPQFIFQYYREEENGRGNFPPRFSGLQFPNYSSELNVNALELDDSALYLCASSLDFTDTQYFGPGTRLTVL.

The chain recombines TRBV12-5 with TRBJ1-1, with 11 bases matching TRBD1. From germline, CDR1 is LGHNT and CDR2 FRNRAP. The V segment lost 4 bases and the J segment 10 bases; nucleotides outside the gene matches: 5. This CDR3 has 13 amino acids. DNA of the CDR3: TGTGCTAGTGGTTCTGGACAGGGGGCTCGAGCTTTCTTT. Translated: CASGSGQGARAFF.

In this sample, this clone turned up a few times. CDR3 residues: CASSSATGGYTF. In DNA form, the CDR3 reads TGTGCCAGCAGCTCGGCCACAGGGGGCTACACCTTC. The J gene is TRBJ1-2, the V gene TRBV7-9; the D gene is possibly TRBD1 (6 bases). V lost 4 bases, J lost 8 bases, and 11 bases lay in between. The CDR3 is 12 amino acids. Germline V gene lookup returns CDR1 SEHNR and CDR2 FQNEAQ (reference sequence).

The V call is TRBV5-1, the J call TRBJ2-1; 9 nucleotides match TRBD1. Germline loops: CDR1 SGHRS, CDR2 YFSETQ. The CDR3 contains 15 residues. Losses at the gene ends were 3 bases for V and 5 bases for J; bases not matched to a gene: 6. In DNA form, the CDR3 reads TGCGCCAGCAGCTCGCCGGGACAGGGCAACAATGAGCAGTTCTTC. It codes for CASSSPGQGNNEQFF.